The source of this T cell receptor (beta chain) is a study of cytomegalovirus exposure and HLA in healthy donors. Study outcomes and limitations: Among the sequence variants, a highly shared cluster was likely an artifact of sequencing. Per a later analysis, 16,951 TCR beta sequences showed association with HLA alleles at 0.05 false discovery rate. A few CMV-associated chains were confirmed in vitro to be specific for CMV antigens. Most TCR sequences were uncommon, yet certain public TCRs appeared in many donors.

60 Vbeta and 13 Jbeta primers were used in PCR. Data came from immunoSEQ multiplex PCR; TCRdb stores just in-frame clones and leaves some out. The sample lists over 90,000 clones, 70% occurring once. This CDR3 is 16 amino acids long. From germline, CDR1 is SGDLS and CDR2 YYNGEE. Trimming removed 3 bases from V and 2 bases from J; junction bases left unmatched: 6. About this clone: Its matching antigen is unknown.

The sequencing sample was made of PBMCs. The chain uses TRBV9 and TRBJ2-5, with 11 bases identical to TRBD2. The sequence derives from a woman aged 50 to 60 in good health and CMV-seropositive. The CDR3 nucleotides read TGTGCCAGCAGCGCAAGCCGGACTAGCGGGCAAGAGACCCAGTACTTC. Residues: CASSASRTSGQETQYF.